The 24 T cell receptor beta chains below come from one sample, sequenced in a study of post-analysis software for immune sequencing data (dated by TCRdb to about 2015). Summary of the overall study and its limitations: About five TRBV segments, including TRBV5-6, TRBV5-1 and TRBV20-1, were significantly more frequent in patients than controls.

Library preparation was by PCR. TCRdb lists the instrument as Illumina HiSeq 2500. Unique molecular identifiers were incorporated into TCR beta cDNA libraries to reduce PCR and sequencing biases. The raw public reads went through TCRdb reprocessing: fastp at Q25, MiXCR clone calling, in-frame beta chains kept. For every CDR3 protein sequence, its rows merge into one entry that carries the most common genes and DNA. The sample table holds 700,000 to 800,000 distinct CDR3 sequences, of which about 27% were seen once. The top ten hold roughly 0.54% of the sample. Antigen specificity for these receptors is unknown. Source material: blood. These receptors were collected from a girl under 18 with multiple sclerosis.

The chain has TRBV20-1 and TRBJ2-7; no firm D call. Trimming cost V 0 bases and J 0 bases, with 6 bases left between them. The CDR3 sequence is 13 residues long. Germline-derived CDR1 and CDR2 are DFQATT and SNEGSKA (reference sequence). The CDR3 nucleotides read TGCAGTGCTAGAGACCTAGTCTCCTACGAGCAGTACTTC. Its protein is CSARDLVSYEQYF.

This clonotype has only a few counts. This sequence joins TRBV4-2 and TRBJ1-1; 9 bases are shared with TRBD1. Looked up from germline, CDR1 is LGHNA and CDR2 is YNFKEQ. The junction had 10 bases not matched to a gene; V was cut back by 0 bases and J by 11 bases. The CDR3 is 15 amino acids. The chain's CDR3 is CASSQEARDRVLAFF. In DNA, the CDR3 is TGTGCCAGCAGCCAAGAGGCTCGGGACAGGGTGTTGGCTTTCTTT.

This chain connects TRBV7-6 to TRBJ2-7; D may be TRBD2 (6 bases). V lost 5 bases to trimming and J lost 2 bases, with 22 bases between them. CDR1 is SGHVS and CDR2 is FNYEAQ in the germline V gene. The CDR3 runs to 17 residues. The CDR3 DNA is TGTGCCAGCAGCCCCCGTGGGGTGGAAGGAGGGCCCTACGAGCAGTACTTC. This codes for CASSPRGVEGGPYEQYF.

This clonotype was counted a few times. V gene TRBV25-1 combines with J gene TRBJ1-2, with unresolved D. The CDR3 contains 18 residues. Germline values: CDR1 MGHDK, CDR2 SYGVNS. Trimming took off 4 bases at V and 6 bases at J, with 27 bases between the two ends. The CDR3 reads CASSGLEGLGRQLHGYTF. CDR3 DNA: TGTGCCAGCAGTGGTCTCGAGGGATTGGGCAGGCAACTCCATGGCTACACCTTC.

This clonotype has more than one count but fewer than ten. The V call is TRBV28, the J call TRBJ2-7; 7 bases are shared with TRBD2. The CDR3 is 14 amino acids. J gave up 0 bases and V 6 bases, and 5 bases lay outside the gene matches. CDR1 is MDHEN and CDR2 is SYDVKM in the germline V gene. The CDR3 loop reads CASRRGGGSYEQYF. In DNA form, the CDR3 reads TGTGCCAGCAGGCGTGGCGGGGGCTCCTACGAGCAGTACTTC. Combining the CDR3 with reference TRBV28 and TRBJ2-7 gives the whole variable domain DVKVTQSSRYLVKRTGEKVFLECVQDMDHENMFWYRQDPGLGLRLIYFSYDVKMKEKGDIPEGYSVSREKKERFSLILESASTNQTSMYLCASRRGGGSYEQYFGPGTRLTVT.

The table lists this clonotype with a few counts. CDR3 residues: CASSLASGLAFFQQFF. The DNA for the CDR3 is TGTGCCAGCAGCTTAGCTTCGGGACTAGCTTTTTTTCAGCAGTTCTTC. The chain carries TRBV7-9 and TRBJ2-1, with 9 bases aligning to TRBD2. The ends lost 0 bases at V and 11 bases at J; junction bases unmatched: 11. The CDR3 runs 16 residues. CDR1 is SEHNR, CDR2 FQNEAQ, per germline (reference sequence).

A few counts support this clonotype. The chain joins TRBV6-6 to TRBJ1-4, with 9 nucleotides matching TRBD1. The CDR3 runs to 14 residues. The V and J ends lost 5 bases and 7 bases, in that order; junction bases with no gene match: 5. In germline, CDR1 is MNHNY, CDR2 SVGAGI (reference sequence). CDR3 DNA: TGTGCCAGCAGTATGGGGGACAGGGTTGAAAAACTGTTTTTT. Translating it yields CASSMGDRVEKLFF.

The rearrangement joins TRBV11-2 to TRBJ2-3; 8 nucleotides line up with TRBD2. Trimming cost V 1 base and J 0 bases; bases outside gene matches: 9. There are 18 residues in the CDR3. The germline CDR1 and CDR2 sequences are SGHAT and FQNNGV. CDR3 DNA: TGTGCCAGCAGCTTAGTGGCGGGAGGCCTCACTAGCACAGATACGCAGTATTTT. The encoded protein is CASSLVAGGLTSTDTQYF.

CDR3 amino acids: CASSPPSGTGKEEQFF. CDR3 bases: TGCGCCAGCAGCCCTCCTAGCGGGACAGGGAAAGAGGAGCAGTTCTTC. This chain connects TRBV5-1 to TRBJ2-1; the D call may be TRBD1 or TRBD2 (9 bases each). The CDR3 has 16 amino acids. V was shortened by 4 bases and J by 10 bases, with 24 bases between the two germline ends. Germline V gene sequence: CDR1 SGHRS, CDR2 YFSETQ.

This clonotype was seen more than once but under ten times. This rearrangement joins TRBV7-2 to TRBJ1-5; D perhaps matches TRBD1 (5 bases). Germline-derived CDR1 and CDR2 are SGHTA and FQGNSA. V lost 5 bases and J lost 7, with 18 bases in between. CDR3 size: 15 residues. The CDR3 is CASSPRGMDGQPQHF. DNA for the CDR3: TGTGCCAGCAGCCCCCGGGGGATGGACGGCCAGCCCCAGCATTTT.

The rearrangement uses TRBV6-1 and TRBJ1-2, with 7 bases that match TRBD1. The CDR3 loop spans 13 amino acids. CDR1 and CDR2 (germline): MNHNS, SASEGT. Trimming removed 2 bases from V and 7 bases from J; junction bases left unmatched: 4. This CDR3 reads CASSERQGSGYTF. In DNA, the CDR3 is TGTGCCAGCAGTGAAAGACAGGGCTCTGGCTACACCTTC.

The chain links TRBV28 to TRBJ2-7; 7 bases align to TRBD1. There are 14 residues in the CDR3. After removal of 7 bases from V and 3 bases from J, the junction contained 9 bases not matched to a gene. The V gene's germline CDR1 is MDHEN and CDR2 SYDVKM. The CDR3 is CASTQGTVIYEQYF. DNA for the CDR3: TGTGCCAGCACCCAGGGGACAGTAATCTACGAGCAGTACTTC.

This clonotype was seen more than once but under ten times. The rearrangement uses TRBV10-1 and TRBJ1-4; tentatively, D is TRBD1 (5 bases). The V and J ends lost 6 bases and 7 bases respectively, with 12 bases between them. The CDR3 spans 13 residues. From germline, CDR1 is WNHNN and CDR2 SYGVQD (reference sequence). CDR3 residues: CASSGTPGEKLFF. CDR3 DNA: TGCGCCAGCAGCGGGACCCCCGGTGAAAAACTGTTTTTT.

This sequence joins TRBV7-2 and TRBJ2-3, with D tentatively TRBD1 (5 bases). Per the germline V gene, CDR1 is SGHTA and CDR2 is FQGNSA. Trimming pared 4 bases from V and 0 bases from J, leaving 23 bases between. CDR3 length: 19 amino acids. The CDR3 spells CASSSKKPQGATSTDTQYF. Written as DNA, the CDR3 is TGTGCCAGCAGCTCCAAAAAACCACAAGGGGCGACTAGCACAGATACGCAGTATTTT.

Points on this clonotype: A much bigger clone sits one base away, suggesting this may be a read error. The CDR3 coding sequence is TGCAGCGTTACCAAAAGCTCCGACAATGAGCAGTTCTTC. Residues: CSVTKSSDNEQFF. This sequence joins TRBV29-1 and TRBJ2-1; D unclear. This CDR3 region has 13 residues. Germline CDR1 reads SQVTM; CDR2 reads ANQGSEA.

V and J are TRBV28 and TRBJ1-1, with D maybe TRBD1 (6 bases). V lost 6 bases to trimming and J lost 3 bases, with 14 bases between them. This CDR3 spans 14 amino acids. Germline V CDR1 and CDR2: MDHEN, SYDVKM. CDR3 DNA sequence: TGTGCCAGCAGCAAAGGGGGTTCGGACACTGAAGCTTTCTTT. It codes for CASSKGGSDTEAFF. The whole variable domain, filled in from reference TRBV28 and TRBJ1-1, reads DVKVTQSSRYLVKRTGEKVFLECVQDMDHENMFWYRQDPGLGLRLIYFSYDVKMKEKGDIPEGYSVSREKKERFSLILESASTNQTSMYLCASSKGGSDTEAFFGQGTRLTVV.

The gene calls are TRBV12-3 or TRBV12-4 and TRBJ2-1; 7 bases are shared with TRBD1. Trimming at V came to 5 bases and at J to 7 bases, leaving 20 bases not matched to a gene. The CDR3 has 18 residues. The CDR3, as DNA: TGTGCCAGCAGTAAAAACAATGGACAGGCCGTACTCCTTAATGAGCAGTTCTTC. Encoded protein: CASSKNNGQAVLLNEQFF.

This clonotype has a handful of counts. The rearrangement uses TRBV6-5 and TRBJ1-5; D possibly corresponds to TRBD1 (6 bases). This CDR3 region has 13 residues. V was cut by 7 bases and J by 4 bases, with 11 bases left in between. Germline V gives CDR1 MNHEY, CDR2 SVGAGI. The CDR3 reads CASKRGGNQPQHF. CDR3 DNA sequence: TGTGCCAGCAAACGAGGGGGGAATCAGCCCCAGCATTTT.

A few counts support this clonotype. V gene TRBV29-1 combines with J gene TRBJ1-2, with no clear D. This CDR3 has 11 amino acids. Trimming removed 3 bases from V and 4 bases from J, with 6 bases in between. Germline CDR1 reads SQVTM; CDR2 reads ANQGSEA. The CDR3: CSVEEGYGYTF. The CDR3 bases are TGCAGCGTTGAGGAAGGCTATGGCTACACCTTC.

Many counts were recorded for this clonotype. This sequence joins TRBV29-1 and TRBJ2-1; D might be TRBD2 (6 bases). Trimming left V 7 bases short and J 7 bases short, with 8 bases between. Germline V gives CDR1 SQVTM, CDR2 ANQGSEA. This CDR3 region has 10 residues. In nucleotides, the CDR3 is TGCAGCGCGGAGGGGAATGAGCAGTTCTTC. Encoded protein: CSAEGNEQFF.

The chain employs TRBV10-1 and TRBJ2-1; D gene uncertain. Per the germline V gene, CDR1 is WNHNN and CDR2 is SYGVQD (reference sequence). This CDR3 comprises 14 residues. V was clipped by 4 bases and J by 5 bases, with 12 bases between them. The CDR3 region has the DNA TGCGCCAGCAGTGCCCTCGGGCAGCACAATGAGCAGTTCTTC. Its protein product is CASSALGQHNEQFF.

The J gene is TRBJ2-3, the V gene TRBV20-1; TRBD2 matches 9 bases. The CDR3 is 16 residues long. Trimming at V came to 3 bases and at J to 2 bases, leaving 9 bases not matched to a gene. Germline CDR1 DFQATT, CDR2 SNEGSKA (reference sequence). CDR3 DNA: TGCAGTGCTAGCCCCGCACTAGCGGGCCTCACAGATACGCAGTATTTT. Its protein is CSASPALAGLTDTQYF.

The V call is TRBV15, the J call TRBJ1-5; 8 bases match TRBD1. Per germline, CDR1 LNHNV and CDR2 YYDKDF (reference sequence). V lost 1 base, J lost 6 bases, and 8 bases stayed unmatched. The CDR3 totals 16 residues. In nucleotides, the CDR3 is TGTGCCACCAGCAGAGGAAGGACAGGGTCAGGTCAGCCCCAGCATTTT. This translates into CATSRGRTGSGQPQHF.

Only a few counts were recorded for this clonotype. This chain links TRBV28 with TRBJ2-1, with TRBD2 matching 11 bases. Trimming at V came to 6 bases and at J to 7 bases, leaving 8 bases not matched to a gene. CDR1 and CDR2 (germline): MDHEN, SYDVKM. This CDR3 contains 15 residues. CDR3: CASRRLAGGLNEQFF. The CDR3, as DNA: TGTGCCAGCAGACGTCTAGCGGGGGGATTGAATGAGCAGTTCTTC. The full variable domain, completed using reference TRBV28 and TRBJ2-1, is DVKVTQSSRYLVKRTGEKVFLECVQDMDHENMFWYRQDPGLGLRLIYFSYDVKMKEKGDIPEGYSVSREKKERFSLILESASTNQTSMYLCASRRLAGGLNEQFFGPGTRLTVL.